Given below is one T cell receptor beta chain in context. Its matching antigen is unknown. The entry originates in a study of PD-1 blockade in classical Hodgkin lymphoma. Regarding the study as a whole: Newly diagnosed patients reportedly had lower baseline TCR diversity than healthy donors. Although disease activity or prior therapy may be involved, causes of the repertoire differences remain undefined.

Time point reported: newly diagnosed, previously untreated cHL patient sample. PBMCs from untreated, newly diagnosed classical Hodgkin lymphoma were comparison samples. This CDR3 is built from 17 residues. V shed 4 bases and J 8 bases; nucleotides not matched to a gene: 18. CDR1 and CDR2 from the germline V gene are SGHRS and YFSETQ. Here immunoSEQ multiplex PCR was the method, and the copy in TCRdb shows in-frame clones only, minus some. The sample records fewer than 90,000 clones, 93% being singletons. This TCR came from a human donor with classical Hodgkin lymphoma. The sample comprised peripheral blood mononuclear cells (PBMCs). The chain couples TRBV5-1 to TRBJ1-2, with TRBD1 identical over 9 bases. CDR3 protein: CASSPSGQGRSAGGYTF. The CDR3 DNA reads as TGCGCCAGCAGCCCCTCAGGACAGGGGAGATCGGCGGGGGGCTACACCTTC.